This TCR beta chain was documented in a study of blood T cell repertoires in COVID-19. Study details: Italy, Spain and the United States were the sources of the convalescent and acute COVID-19 samples.

Per the study methods: Amplification of reference gene primers was used by the study to estimate nucleated cell counts. Assay used: immunoSEQ multiplex PCR; TCRdb lists only in-frame clones, some missing. That table supplies the V and J calls and clone size; D and trimming were determined from the DNA. The data contain 360,000 or so clones, roughly four fifths of them seen just once; the ten biggest clones take up about 4.8%. V was pared by 4 bases and J by 4 bases, with 13 bases between. CDR3 size: 15 residues. CDR1 and CDR2 from the germline V gene are SNHLY and FYNNEI. Those enrolled, adults aged about 18 to 89 years, came from roughly 23 US areas.

Material for sequencing was PBMCs or T cells enriched from blood (not recorded which). The chain joins TRBV2 to TRBJ2-2; D gene uncertain. The source of this sequence is a woman aged 50 to 60 who had recovered from COVID-19. CDR3 DNA: TGTGCCAGCAGTGCTTCACAGAATTTCACCGGGGAGCTGTTTTTT. Amino acid sequence: CASSASQNFTGELFF.